The 10 T cell receptor beta chains presented below share a single source sample, sequenced in a study of CD8 T cells in ankylosing spondylitis. Whole-study findings and limits: A TCR beta motif of fewer than ten highly homologous variants seemed to mark ankylosing spondylitis blood.

In TCRdb, the 5' RACE reads were re-called with MiXCR into one record per CDR3 protein. The data contain about 200,000 distinct CDR3 sequences, approximately 7.4% of them seen just once; the ten biggest clones take up 14%. Their target antigens are unknown. What was sequenced was blood, either unsorted or a sorted T cell fraction (not recorded which). The receptors were gathered from a male donor with ankylosing spondylitis.

This clonotype was seen at least ten times. The chain couples TRBV12-3 or TRBV12-4 to TRBJ1-1, with a weak D call TRBD1 (5 bases). The V end lost 2 bases, the J end lost 0 bases, and 13 bases lay between the germline ends. This CDR3 has 16 amino acids. The CDR3 DNA follows: TGTGCCAGCAGTTTATCCCCAGGGACCATGAACACTGAAGCTTTCTTT. Translated, it gives CASSLSPGTMNTEAFF.

This clonotype was counted many times. The CDR3 nucleotides read TGCGCCAGCAGCTTGGGTGGCAGAACCTTCGCTGGCTACACCTTC. Translated: CASSLGGRTFAGYTF. The J gene is TRBJ1-2, the V gene TRBV5-1; no clear D gene. The V gene lost 0 bases and the J gene lost 7 bases, with 16 bases spanning the gap. The CDR3 covers 15 residues. Germline V gives CDR1 SGHRS, CDR2 YFSETQ.

Many counts were recorded for this clonotype. The rearrangement joins TRBV27 to TRBJ2-7, with a weak D call TRBD1 (6 bases). The CDR3 is 14 amino acids. V was trimmed by 3 bases and J by 2 bases, leaving 11 bases between them. CDR1 is MNHEY, CDR2 SMNVEV, per germline (reference sequence). In DNA form, the CDR3 reads TGTGCCAGCAGTTTCGCCAGGGGACCCTACGAGCAGTACTTC. Translation: CASSFARGPYEQYF.

This clonotype was seen at least ten times. The chain joins TRBV7-9 to TRBJ2-1; unclear D gene. Per germline, CDR1 SEHNR and CDR2 FQNEAQ (reference sequence). Trimming removed 5 bases at V and 8 bases at J, with 10 bases between. This CDR3 has 12 amino acids. The CDR3 sequence: CASSPRQDEQFF. The CDR3 nucleotides are TGTGCCAGCAGCCCCCGTCAAGATGAGCAGTTCTTC.

At least ten counts were recorded for this clonotype. The chain couples TRBV4-2 to TRBJ2-1, with 7 bases fitting TRBD1. This CDR3 contains 16 residues. Germline values: CDR1 LGHNA, CDR2 YNFKEQ. With V trimmed by 3 bases and J by 0 bases, 5 bases remained unmatched. In nucleotides, the CDR3 is TGTGCCAGCAGCCATGGACAGGCGGGCTCCTACAATGAGCAGTTCTTC. Translation: CASSHGQAGSYNEQFF.

The chain recombines TRBV5-1 with TRBJ1-1, with TRBD1 as a possible D gene (6 bases). Germline V lookup: CDR1 SGHRS, CDR2 YFSETQ. Deletions cut 4 bases from V and 6 bases from J, with 19 bases between. The CDR3 length is 15 residues. The CDR3 DNA reads as TGCGCCAGCAGCCTTTTCGAAGGGGGGTCCCCTGAAGCTTTCTTT. The encoded protein is CASSLFEGGSPEAFF.

In its sample, this clonotype was seen a few times. This chain uses TRBV14 with TRBJ2-3; 7 bases fit TRBD2. Germline V gene lookup returns CDR1 SGHDN and CDR2 FVKESK. Trimming cost V 1 base and J 0 bases; bases outside gene matches: 16. The CDR3 extends over 20 amino acids. CDR3 DNA sequence: TGTGCCAGCAGCCAAGTCGGGGGGTCACGGAGGAACAGGAGCACAGATACGCAGTATTTT. Residues: CASSQVGGSRRNRSTDTQYF.

This clonotype was detected ten times or more. The gene calls are TRBV4-2 and TRBJ2-1; no clear D gene. CDR3 length: 13 amino acids. Germline CDR1 reads LGHNA; CDR2 reads YNFKEQ. Trimming took off 2 bases at V and 8 bases at J, with 10 bases between the two ends. The chain's CDR3 is CASSQKPGHEQFF. CDR3 bases: TGTGCCAGCAGCCAAAAACCCGGGCATGAGCAGTTCTTC.

The chain is built from TRBV14 and TRBJ2-5; tentatively, D is TRBD1 (6 bases). The CDR3 spans 15 residues. V was pared by 4 bases and J by 2 bases, with 14 bases between. Germline CDR1 reads SGHDN; CDR2 reads FVKESK. In nucleotides, the CDR3 is TGTGCCAGCAGCCTCACCGGGACACCTCAAGAGACCCAGTACTTC. Its translation: CASSLTGTPQETQYF.

The sample holds many counts of this clonotype. V is TRBV7-9 and J is TRBJ2-1, with 11 positions matching TRBD2. The germline CDR1 and CDR2 sequences are SEHNR and FQNEAQ (reference sequence). The CDR3 has 15 residues. Losses at the gene ends were 5 bases for V and 3 bases for J; bases not matched to a gene: 3. CDR3: CASSPGLAVYNEQFF. The CDR3 nucleotides read TGTGCCAGCAGCCCGGGACTAGCGGTCTACAATGAGCAGTTCTTC.